The entry below gives a single T cell receptor (beta chain) sequence along with its context. This clone's antigen is unknown. The CDR3 carries no conserved terminal phenylalanine or tryptophan, so it likely arises from a read error. This entry comes from a study of lung T cells in sarcoidosis with Löfgren's syndrome (dated by TCRdb to about 2017). About the investigation overall: Sarcoidosis was characterized as a granulomatous disease that mainly affects the lungs and features an accumulation of CD4+ T cells in bronchoalveolar lavage fluid. The repertoire analyses concentrated on Lofgren's syndrome patients. General findings and caveats noted by the study authors: In Lofgren's syndrome patients, relative to control subjects, TRAV12-1 and TRBV2 were reported to be the most expanded V gene segments. Multiple Lofgren's syndrome patients were reported to share TRAV12-1 and TRBV2 CDR3 motifs, a finding that suggests public CD4+ TCR repertoires. In alphabeta pairing analysis, TRAV12-1 was found to pair preferentially with TRBV2, and CDR3 homology was shown by the resulting paired TCRs. Recognition of a sarcoidosis-associated antigen was only suggested; the antigen itself remained putative and unidentified.

TCR repertoires were profiled from CD4+ T cells obtained by bronchoalveolar lavage. Per the germline V gene, KGHSH is the CDR1 and LQKENI is the CDR2. Inclusive of both ends, the CDR3 amounts to 15 amino acids. The DNA shown is the 45-base CDR3, in frame from base 1. Sequencing instrument: Illumina MiSeq. TCRdb trimmed the raw reads at Q25, called clones with MiXCR and kept productive beta chains. Entries are consolidated by CDR3 protein sequence, retaining the most common genes and DNA. A total of 9,000 or so distinct CDR3 sequences appear in this sample, 20% of them only once. About 7% of the sample belongs to the ten largest clones.

The sequence links TRBV18 to TRBJ2-3, and 7 junction bases match TRBD1. The TCR sequence derives from a human donor with sarcoidosis (Löfgren's syndrome or another form), or a control subject (not recorded which). Sequences were obtained from CD4+ T cells from bronchoalveolar lavage. The nucleotides read TGTGCCAGCCCACCACCGGGACAGTCCACAGATACGCAGTATCTT. The resulting protein is CASPPPGQSTDTQYL.